This T cell receptor beta chain came from a study of identifying expanded T cells in peripheral blood. TCRdb's copy holds only in-frame clones and misses some; the assay was immunoSEQ multiplex PCR. Of about 85,000 clones in the sample, roughly 91% were seen once. Broader study findings: Differentially abundant clones: around 1.2 between replicates, 16.4 at roughly 2 weeks, around 20 at four.

During the collection period, no donor immune events like infections were recorded. In the case of this clone: What it binds is unknown.

Sequenced material: blood. The sequence came from a person aged 18 to 75 in good health.

The CDR3 DNA is TGTGCCAGCGGGGAGAGCACAGATACGCAGTATTTT. Protein product: CASGESTDTQYF. The V gene is TRBV2, the J gene TRBJ2-3; possibly TRBD2 for D (5 bases). Germline V gene lookup returns CDR1 SNHLY and CDR2 FYNNEI. Trimming pared 8 bases from V and 0 bases from J, leaving 6 bases between. The CDR3 runs 12 residues.